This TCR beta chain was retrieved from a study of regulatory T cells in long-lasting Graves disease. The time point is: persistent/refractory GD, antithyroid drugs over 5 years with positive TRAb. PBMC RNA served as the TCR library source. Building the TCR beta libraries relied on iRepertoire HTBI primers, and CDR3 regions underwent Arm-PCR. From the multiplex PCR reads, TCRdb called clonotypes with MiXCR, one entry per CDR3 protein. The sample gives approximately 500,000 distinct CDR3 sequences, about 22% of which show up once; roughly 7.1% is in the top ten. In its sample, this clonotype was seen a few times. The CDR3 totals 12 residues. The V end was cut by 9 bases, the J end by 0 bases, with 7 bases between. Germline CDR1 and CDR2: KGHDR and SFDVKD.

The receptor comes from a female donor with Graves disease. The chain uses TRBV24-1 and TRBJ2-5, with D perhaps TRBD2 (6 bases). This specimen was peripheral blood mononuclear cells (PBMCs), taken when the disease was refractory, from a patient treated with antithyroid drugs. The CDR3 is CATRDYQETQYF. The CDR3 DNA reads TGTGCCACCCGGGACTACCAAGAGACCCAGTACTTC.